This TCR beta chain derives from a study of shared clonotypes between healthy human individuals. Sequenced by immunoSEQ multiplex PCR; TCRdb stores in-frame clones only, minus some. The data contain around 1.9 million clones, about 94% of them singletons. CD8 cells classed as naive were CD45RO-negative and positively selected for CCR7, excluding terminally differentiated effector memory CD45RA+ cells. The V segment lost 5 bases and the J segment 1 base; nucleotides outside the gene matches: 4. The CDR3 sequence is 15 residues long. CDR1 is LNHDA and CDR2 is SQIVND in the germline V gene (reference sequence).

The V call is TRBV19, the J call TRBJ2-2; 7 bases line up with TRBD1. The source of this sequence is a man aged 18 to 30 in good health. Some clones in this sample may be carry-over from other donors' samples. Material: naive CD8+ T cells from PBMCs. In DNA form, the CDR3 reads TGTGCCAGTAGTTCAGGGACAGTGAACACCGGGGAGCTGTTTTTT. Protein product: CASSSGTVNTGELFF.